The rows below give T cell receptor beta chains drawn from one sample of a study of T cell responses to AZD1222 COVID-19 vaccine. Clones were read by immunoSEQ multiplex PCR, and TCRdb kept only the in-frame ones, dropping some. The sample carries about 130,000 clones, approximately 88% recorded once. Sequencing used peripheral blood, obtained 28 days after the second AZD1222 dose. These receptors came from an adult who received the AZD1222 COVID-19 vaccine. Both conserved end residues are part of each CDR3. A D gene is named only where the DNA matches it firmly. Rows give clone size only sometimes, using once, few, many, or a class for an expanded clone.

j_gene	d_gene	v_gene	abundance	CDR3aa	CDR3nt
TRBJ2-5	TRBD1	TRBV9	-	CASSPGTGGVETQYF	TGTGCCAGCAGCCCAGGGACAGGGGGAGTAGAGACCCAGTACTTC
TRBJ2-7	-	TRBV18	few	CASSPPYDSYEQYF	TGTGCCAGCTCACCACCCTACGACTCCTACGAGCAGTACTTC
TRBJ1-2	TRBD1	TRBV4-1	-	CASSPQTGIANYGYTF	TGCGCCAGCAGCCCACAGACAGGGATAGCTAACTATGGCTACACCTTC
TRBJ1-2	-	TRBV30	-	CAQNRDRPYGYTF	TGTGCCCAAAATCGGGACCGACCCTATGGCTACACCTTC
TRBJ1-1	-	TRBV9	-	CASSVMGHTEAFF	TGTGCCAGCAGCGTGATGGGGCACACTGAAGCTTTCTTT
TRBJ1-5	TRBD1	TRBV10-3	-	CAIRGDSSNQPQHF	TGTGCCATCAGAGGGGACAGCAGCAATCAGCCCCAGCATTTT
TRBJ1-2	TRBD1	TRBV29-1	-	CSAGQGVYGYTF	TGCAGCGCCGGACAGGGGGTCTATGGCTACACCTTC
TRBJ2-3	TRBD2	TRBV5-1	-	CASSLGGLADTDTQYF	TGCGCCAGCAGCTTGGGGGGACTAGCGGACACAGATACGCAGTATTTT
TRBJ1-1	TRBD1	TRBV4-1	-	CASSPSLQGARTEAFF	TGCGCCAGCAGCCCCAGTTTACAGGGGGCGCGAACTGAAGCTTTCTTT
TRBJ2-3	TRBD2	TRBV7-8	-	CASSRGGLAGGPDTQYF	TGTGCCAGCAGCCGGGGGGGTCTAGCGGGAGGCCCAGATACGCAGTATTTT
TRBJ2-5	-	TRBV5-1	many	CASSLVQETQYF	TGCGCCAGCAGCTTGGTGCAAGAGACCCAGTACTTC
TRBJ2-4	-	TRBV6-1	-	CASSEQPAGGMGAKNIQYF	TGTGCCAGCAGTGAACAACCCGCAGGGGGGATGGGAGCCAAAAACATTCAGTACTTC
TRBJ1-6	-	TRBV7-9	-	CASRRDYNSPLHF	TGTGCCAGCCGTCGGGACTATAATTCACCCCTCCACTTT
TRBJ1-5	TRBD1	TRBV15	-	CATSRGRQGIGQPQHF	TGTGCCACCAGCAGAGGGCGACAGGGTATAGGGCAGCCCCAGCATTTT
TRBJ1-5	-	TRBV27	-	CASSFDGDQPQHF	TGTGCCAGCAGTTTTGATGGGGATCAGCCCCAGCATTTT
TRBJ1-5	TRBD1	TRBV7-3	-	CASSLDRDQPQHF	TGTGCCAGCAGCCTCGACAGGGATCAGCCCCAGCATTTT
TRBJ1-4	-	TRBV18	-	CASSPRQEGEKLFF	TGTGCCAGCTCACCTCGACAGGAGGGCGAAAAACTGTTTTTT
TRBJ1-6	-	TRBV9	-	CASSGVGSPLHF	TGTGCCAGCAGCGGGGTAGGTTCACCCCTCCACTTT
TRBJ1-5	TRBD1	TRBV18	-	CASSRTGWLSNQPQHF	TGTGCCAGCTCTCGGACAGGGTGGCTTAGCAATCAGCCCCAGCATTTT
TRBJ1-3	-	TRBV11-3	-	CASSKGFDGNTIYF	TGTGCCAGCAGCAAGGGTTTTGATGGAAACACCATATATTTT
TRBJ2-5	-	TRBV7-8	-	CASSTRGSFQETQYF	TGTGCCAGCAGCACCCGTGGGTCCTTCCAAGAGACCCAGTACTTC
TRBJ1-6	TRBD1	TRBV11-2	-	CASSSGGNSPLHF	TGTGCCAGCAGCTCAGGGGGGAACTCACCCCTCCACTTT
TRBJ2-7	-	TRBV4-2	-	CASSHTTGLSYEQYF	TGTGCCAGCAGCCACACGACAGGATTATCCTACGAGCAGTACTTC
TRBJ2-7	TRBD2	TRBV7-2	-	CASSFSSSGESYEQYF	TGTGCCAGCAGCTTTTCTTCTAGCGGGGAGTCCTACGAGCAGTACTTC